The 18 T cell receptor beta chains reported below all come from one sample, sequenced in a study of beta chain features in type 1 diabetes. General study results and limits: There was a moderate but significant shortening of TCRB CDR3s in all four CD4+ subsets of Type 1 diabetes patients.

For these receptors, no antigen is known. TCRB transcripts that were expressed got sequenced, as all of the isolated RNA had been reverse transcribed. Generated by immunoSEQ multiplex PCR, the TCRdb table keeps only in-frame clones and is missing some. Here the sample spans a few hundred thousand clones, more than 11% being singletons. Sequencing used naive CD4+ T cells from blood. The origin of the receptors is a young man with type 1 diabetes.

The chain has TRBV6-5 and TRBJ2-7; 7 nucleotides match TRBD2. The CDR3 is 15 amino acids. Germline V gene sequence: CDR1 MNHEY, CDR2 SVGAGI. With V trimmed by 4 bases and J by 2 bases, 8 bases remained unmatched. The CDR3 DNA follows: TGTGCCAGCAGTTCCGGGACTACCTCTACCTACGAGCAGTACTTC. Protein sequence: CASSSGTTSTYEQYF.

The V and J genes are TRBV5-1 and TRBJ2-7; a possible D gene is TRBD2 (6 bases). The CDR3 loop spans 15 amino acids. Germline-derived CDR1 and CDR2 are SGHRS and YFSETQ. V lost 0 bases and J 2 bases, leaving 12 bases between the germline ends. CDR3 amino acids: CASSLDGTEAYEQYF. CDR3 DNA: TGCGCCAGCAGCTTGGATGGGACTGAGGCCTACGAGCAGTACTTC.

Turning to this clone: Other DNA sequences within the sample encode an identical CDR3. This rearrangement joins TRBV29-1 to TRBJ1-5; D is unresolved. CDR3 length: 12 residues. Trimming took 4 bases from V and 1 from J, leaving 5 bases between them. Per the germline V gene, CDR1 is SQVTM and CDR2 is ANQGSEA. The CDR3 DNA reads TGCAGCGTTGGGCAGAGCAATCAGCCCCAGCATTTT. It translates to CSVGQSNQPQHF.

This clone turned up a few times. CDR3 sequence (DNA): TGTGCCACCAGCAGAGGAGGACTAGCGGGAGACCAAGAGACCCAGTACTTC. It encodes CATSRGGLAGDQETQYF. This chain links TRBV15 with TRBJ2-5; 13 bases line up with TRBD2. Germline V gene sequence: CDR1 LNHNV, CDR2 YYDKDF (reference sequence). The CDR3 length is 17 residues. The ends lost 1 base at V and 0 bases at J; junction bases unmatched: 2. Full variable domain (outside the CDR3, taken from reference TRBV15 and TRBJ2-5): DAMVIQNPRYQVTQFGKPVTLSCSQTLNHNVMYWYQQKSSQAPKLLFHYYDKDFNNEADTPDNFQSRRPNTSFCFLDIRSPGLGDTAMYLCATSRGGLAGDQETQYFGPGTRLLVL.

The rearrangement joins TRBV19 to TRBJ1-2; D is unclear. The CDR3 extends over 13 amino acids. Trimming left V 7 bases short and J 1 base short, with 10 bases between. CDR1 and CDR2 (germline): LNHDA, SQIVND (reference sequence). The CDR3 DNA sequence: TGTGCCAGTACGCCGCGATTTAACTATGGCTACACCTTC. Its translation: CASTPRFNYGYTF. The whole variable domain, remainder taken from reference TRBV19 and TRBJ1-2, is DGGITQSPKYLFRKEGQNVTLSCEQNLNHDAMYWYRQDPGQGLRLIYYSQIVNDFQKGDIAEGYSVSREKKESFPLTVTSAQKNPTAFYLCASTPRFNYGYTFGSGTRLTVV.

The chain has TRBV5-1 and TRBJ2-5; 7 bases line up with TRBD1. CDR1 and CDR2 (germline): SGHRS, YFSETQ. This CDR3 is 13 amino acids long. J was trimmed by 5 bases and V by 2 bases; bases with no gene match: 3. This CDR3 is CASSFTGDETQYF. For the CDR3, the DNA is TGCGCCAGCAGCTTCACAGGGGATGAGACCCAGTACTTC.

The chain employs TRBV5-4 and TRBJ1-1; D ambiguous. Trimming stripped 4 bases from V and 7 bases from J, with 11 bases between. The CDR3 has 12 residues. The germline CDR1 and CDR2 sequences are SGHNT and YYREEE (reference sequence). CDR3: CASSDNTGEAFF. DNA for the CDR3: TGTGCCAGCAGCGACAATACTGGTGAAGCTTTCTTT. Using reference TRBV5-4 and TRBJ1-1 for the parts outside the CDR3, the full variable domain is ETGVTQSPTHLIKTRGQQVTLRCSSQSGHNTVSWYQQALGQGPQFIFQYYREEENGRGNFPPRFSGLQFPNYSSELNVNALELDDSALYLCASSDNTGEAFFGQGTRLTVV.

This chain links TRBV6-6 with TRBJ2-3; TRBD2 aligns across 7 bases. Trimming cost V 6 bases and J 5 bases; bases outside gene matches: 5. The CDR3 runs to 13 residues. Germline CDR1 MNHNY, CDR2 SVGAGI (reference sequence). The CDR3 region has the DNA TGTGCCAGCAGGGGGGGGAACGTAGATACGCAGTATTTT. It is translated as CASRGGNVDTQYF.

The chain links TRBV7-9 to TRBJ1-1; D unresolved. V lost 3 bases, J lost 1 base, and 6 bases lay in between. The CDR3 loop spans 13 amino acids. Germline CDR1 and CDR2: SEHNR and FQNEAQ (reference sequence). CDR3 sequence (DNA): TGTGCCAGCAGCTTCGGGTCGAACACTGAAGCTTTCTTT. Translation: CASSFGSNTEAFF.

This clone was counted a few times. This chain joins TRBV7-6 and TRBJ2-5, with D perhaps TRBD2 (5 bases). The CDR3 is 13 residues long. CDR1 is SGHVS and CDR2 is FNYEAQ in the germline V gene. The germline V and J ends were trimmed by 5 bases and 1 base, with 8 bases remaining between them. The CDR3 protein is CASSASGQETQYF. The CDR3, as DNA: TGTGCCAGCAGCGCCAGCGGCCAAGAGACCCAGTACTTC.

This clone has only a few counts. This chain joins TRBV19 and TRBJ2-4; D is undetermined. V lost 4 bases and J lost 1, with 11 bases in between. The CDR3 extends over 15 amino acids. The germline V gene encodes CDR1 LNHDA and CDR2 SQIVND (reference sequence). CDR3 in amino acids: CASSTLGNAKNIQYF. CDR3 DNA sequence: TGTGCCAGTAGTACTCTAGGTAATGCCAAAAACATTCAGTACTTC.

In this sample, this clone turned up a few times. This chain joins TRBV4-1 and TRBJ1-6, with TRBD1 identical over 7 bases. Germline CDR1 MGHRA, CDR2 YSYEKL. The CDR3 is made up of 15 amino acids. V gave up 4 bases and J gave up 3 bases; unmatched junction bases: 3. In DNA form, the CDR3 reads TGCGCCAGCAGCCCCCGGGACAGCTATAATTCACCCCTCCACTTT. Translation: CASSPRDSYNSPLHF.

A note on this clone: This same CDR3 is encoded by further DNA sequences in the sample. The chain recombines TRBV9 with TRBJ1-5; 9 bases fit TRBD1. In germline, CDR1 is SGDLS, CDR2 YYNGEE. This CDR3 contains 14 residues. The V segment lost 2 bases and the J segment 4 bases; nucleotides outside the gene matches: 1. This chain's CDR3 is CASSVGQGNQPQHF. In DNA, the CDR3 is TGTGCCAGCAGCGTCGGACAGGGGAATCAGCCCCAGCATTTT.

This clone was seen a few times. The rearrangement joins TRBV13 to TRBJ2-7, with 7 positions matching TRBD1. The length of the CDR3 is 17 residues. V shed 4 bases, J shed 3 bases, and the junction held 15 bases outside the gene matches. Germline V lookup: CDR1 PRHDT, CDR2 FYEKMQ (reference sequence). This CDR3 is CASSSRSGVDRIYEQYF. In DNA form, the CDR3 reads TGTGCCAGCAGCTCAAGGAGTGGGGTGGACAGGATCTACGAGCAGTACTTC.

In nucleotides, the CDR3 is TGTGCCAGCACTTTACTGCAGGGCCCGAATGAAAAACTGTTTTTT. It encodes CASTLLQGPNEKLFF. V is TRBV6-6 and J is TRBJ1-4, with D tentatively TRBD1 (5 bases). V gave up 7 bases and J gave up 5 bases, with 17 bases separating them. This CDR3 is built from 15 residues. The germline V gene has CDR1 MNHNY and CDR2 SVGAGI (reference sequence).

V is TRBV30 and J is TRBJ2-7; D is possibly TRBD2 (5 bases). CDR1 and CDR2 from the germline V gene are GTSNPN and SVGIG (reference sequence). V was shortened by 4 bases and J by 3 bases, with 13 bases between the two germline ends. This CDR3 comprises 13 residues. The CDR3 is CAWTALGNYEQYF. DNA of the CDR3: TGTGCCTGGACCGCTCTCGGGAACTACGAGCAGTACTTC.

The chain links TRBV7-9 to TRBJ1-6, with 9 bases aligning to TRBD1. Germline assignment: CDR1 SEHNR and CDR2 FQNEAQ (reference sequence). The CDR3 totals 15 residues. The V and J ends lost 5 bases and 7 bases, in that order; junction bases with no gene match: 6. Here the CDR3 DNA reads TGTGCCAGCAGCGATGCGGACAGGGGCAATTCACCCCTCCACTTT. It specifies CASSDADRGNSPLHF.

This clone was recorded a few times. The chain joins TRBV29-1 to TRBJ1-1; D remains unclear. Per the germline V gene, CDR1 is SQVTM and CDR2 is ANQGSEA. This CDR3 is 14 amino acids long. CDR3 protein: CRVLTEETPTEAFF. CDR3 DNA: TGCAGGGTTCTTACGGAGGAGACGCCGACTGAAGCTTTCTTT.